This T cell receptor (beta chain) emerged from a study of cytomegalovirus exposure and HLA in healthy donors. General study points: Associated with cytomegalovirus, according to the listing, were 150 to 200 TCR beta chains. A later analysis reportedly found that, within productive TCRs, an Asian-associated ancestry cluster had fewer N-insertions than the mean observed across the approximately 690 donors.

Turning to this clone: The antigen remains unidentified.

PCR used 60 Vbeta primers and 13 Jbeta primers. Profiling relied on immunoSEQ multiplex PCR, and the TCRdb table lists in-frame clones only, not all of them. The sample holds approximately 110,000 clones, 74% seen once. Unrecorded immune exposure was likely among donors, who were nominally healthy when sampled. The sequence was collected from a man aged 50-60 years in good health and CMV-seropositive. Sequenced input: PBMCs.

The CDR3 loop reads CASSIAVSAGRETEAFF. The CDR3 DNA is TGTGCCAGTAGTATAGCGGTTAGTGCAGGGAGGGAAACTGAAGCTTTCTTT. The chain recombines TRBV19 with TRBJ1-1; tentative D call: TRBD1 (5 bases). Trimming removed 1 base at V and 5 bases at J, with 20 bases between. Germline V gives CDR1 LNHDA, CDR2 SQIVND (reference sequence). This CDR3 is 17 amino acids long.